The present T cell receptor (beta chain) was sequenced within a study of T cells after posttransplantation cyclophosphamide. Study findings and constraints: Later blood repertoires were often dominated by clones from the donor CD8+ memory compartment.

The CDR3 contains 15 residues. Germline V lookup: CDR1 LNHNV, CDR2 YYDKDF (reference sequence). V lost 3 bases and J lost 4; bases outside the gene matches: 7. The naive gate required viable CD3+CD4+ or CD3+CD8+ cells with CCR7+CD45RA+CD45RO-CD95-CD27+CD28+ phenotype. Using immunoSEQ multiplex PCR, the repertoire was profiled, and TCRdb retains in-frame clones only, with some absent. The table has about 32,000 clones, about 91% seen once; the top ten hold 0.1%. With regard to this clone: What it binds is not known.

This receptor was identified in a man younger than 40 in good health and a related stem cell transplant donor. V gene TRBV15 combines with J gene TRBJ2-5, with 8 bases that match TRBD2. Sequenced sample: naive CD4+ T cells sorted from blood. This chain's CDR3 is CATSRAGGGGETQYF. CDR3 bases: TGTGCCACCAGCAGGGCCGGGGGGGGAGGAGAGACCCAGTACTTC.